The 23 T cell receptor beta chains given below trace back to one sample, sequenced in a study of cytomegalovirus exposure and HLA in healthy donors. This PCR relied on a set of 60 Vbeta primers and 13 Jbeta primers. TCRdb keeps only in-frame clones here, not all; method: immunoSEQ multiplex PCR. This sample carries under 200,000 clones, 79% of them seen once, and the ten largest clones take approximately 0.7%. Sequencing input: PBMCs. Source of these receptors: a woman between 40 and 50 years old in good health and CMV-seronegative.

Comment on this clone: Other DNA sequences in this sample translate to the same CDR3. CDR3 sequence reads: CASSRTGDTGELFF. CDR3 DNA: TGTGCCAGCAGTCGGACAGGGGACACCGGGGAGCTGTTTTTT. This chain connects TRBV27 to TRBJ2-2; 9 bases map to TRBD1. The CDR3 runs 14 residues. V shed 5 bases, J shed 3 bases, and the junction held 1 base outside the gene matches. CDR1 is MNHEY, CDR2 SMNVEV, per germline (reference sequence).

This clone has a handful of counts. The rearrangement links TRBV30 to TRBJ1-6, with no clear D. Germline values: CDR1 GTSNPN, CDR2 SVGIG (reference sequence). V was pared by 4 bases and J by 0 bases, with 10 bases between. This CDR3 has 15 residues. In DNA form, the CDR3 reads TGTGCCTGGAAGGCGGGAAGCTCCTATAATTCACCCCTCCACTTT. Translated: CAWKAGSSYNSPLHF.

The chain couples TRBV7-9 to TRBJ2-1; 15 bases agree with TRBD2. The germline gives CDR1 SEHNR, CDR2 FQNEAQ (reference sequence). The CDR3 is 19 amino acids. Trimming cost V 5 bases and J 8 bases; bases outside gene matches: 16. The CDR3 bases are TGTGCCAGCAGCACGACCCAGGGACTAGCGGGAGGTGGTCGGTATGAGCAGTTCTTC. Its translation: CASSTTQGLAGGGRYEQFF.

This chain's CDR3 is CASSPDRATEAFF. CDR3 sequence (DNA): TGTGCCAGCTCACCCGACAGGGCCACTGAAGCTTTCTTT. This chain uses TRBV18 with TRBJ1-1; TRBD1 matches at 7 bases. V dropped 3 bases and J dropped 4; count of bases not matched to a gene: 2. Germline-derived CDR1 and CDR2 are KGHSH and LQKENI. CDR3 length: 13 amino acids.

The chain couples TRBV5-1 to TRBJ1-1, with D perhaps matching TRBD1 (6 bases). Trimming shortened V by 4 bases and J by 5 bases, and 15 bases separated the two germline ends. The germline CDR1 and CDR2 sequences are SGHRS and YFSETQ. The CDR3 is made up of 14 amino acids. CDR3 protein: CASSPGGLRTEAFF. DNA of the CDR3: TGCGCCAGCAGCCCTGGGGGCCTAAGGACTGAAGCTTTCTTT.

This clone is a singleton in its sample. The gene calls are TRBV25-1 and TRBJ2-2; weak D call: TRBD2 (7 bases). Trimming stripped 3 bases from V and 3 bases from J, with 17 bases between. The CDR3 length is 17 residues. Germline V lookup: CDR1 MGHDK, CDR2 SYGVNS. CDR3 DNA: TGTGCCAGCAGTGATCCCGCGGGGGCCACCGACACCGGGGAGCTGTTTTTT. Protein sequence: CASSDPAGATDTGELFF.

The chain links TRBV5-4 to TRBJ2-5, with TRBD1 identical over 10 bases. The germline gives CDR1 SGHNT, CDR2 YYREEE (reference sequence). The CDR3 totals 16 residues. With 3 bases clipped from V and 4 bases from J, the junction kept 9 bases outside the gene matches. CDR3 nucleotide sequence: TGTGCCAGCAGCTGGGGGGACAGGGGATTGGGAGAGACCCAGTACTTC. Translation gives CASSWGDRGLGETQYF.

V and J are TRBV27 and TRBJ2-5, with D perhaps TRBD1 (5 bases). The DNA end is more similar to TRBJ2-7, so the J call may be wrong. This CDR3 is 15 amino acids long. The germline CDR1 and CDR2 sequences are MNHEY and SMNVEV (reference sequence). CDR3 in DNA: TGTGCCAGCAGTTTAGTTAGGGGTCTCCCCCTCGAGCAGTACTTC. This gives the protein CASSLVRGLPLEQYF.

The rearrangement links TRBV9 to TRBJ2-5; 10 bases match TRBD1. V lost 4 bases and J lost 2; bases outside the gene matches: 5. CDR3 length equals 15 residues. The germline CDR1 and CDR2 sequences are SGDLS and YYNGEE. The CDR3 loop is CASSNGQGGQETQYF. In nucleotides, the CDR3 is TGTGCCAGCAGCAACGGACAGGGGGGACAAGAGACCCAGTACTTC.

The chain carries TRBV9 and TRBJ2-7; maybe TRBD1 (6 bases). Trimming removed 0 bases from V and 5 bases from J, with 12 bases in between. This CDR3 is built from 14 residues. Per germline, CDR1 SGDLS and CDR2 YYNGEE. The CDR3 bases are TGTGCCAGCAGCGTAGGGGGGCGGTATAACGAGCAGTACTTC. Protein sequence: CASSVGGRYNEQYF.

The J gene is TRBJ2-1, the V gene TRBV6-1; 9 bases are shared with TRBD2. The germline V gene encodes CDR1 MNHNS and CDR2 SASEGT. Trimming took 10 bases from V and 2 from J; bases not matched to a gene: 6. CDR3 length equals 14 residues. Here the CDR3 reads CATTERGAYNEQFF. In nucleotides, the CDR3 is TGTGCCACCACCGAGCGGGGGGCCTACAATGAGCAGTTCTTC.

This clone has more than one count but fewer than ten. The gene calls are TRBV6-5 and TRBJ1-1, with TRBD1 as a possible D gene (5 bases). Germline loops: CDR1 MNHEY, CDR2 SVGAGI. CDR3 length: 13 residues. V lost 2 bases to trimming and J lost 3 bases, with 7 bases between them. The CDR3 sequence is CASSYEQDTEAFF. CDR3 nucleotides: TGTGCCAGCAGTTACGAACAGGACACTGAAGCTTTCTTT.

This clone occurred a few times. The chain carries TRBV5-4 and TRBJ1-4; 7 nucleotides align to TRBD1. Germline-derived CDR1 and CDR2 are SGHNT and YYREEE (reference sequence). This CDR3 is built from 14 residues. With 4 bases clipped from V and 8 bases from J, the junction kept 8 bases outside the gene matches. CDR3 sequence reads: CASSTDRLREKLFF. CDR3 bases: TGTGCCAGCAGCACGGACAGGCTCAGGGAAAAACTGTTTTTT.

This chain uses TRBV29-1 with TRBJ1-2; weak D call: TRBD1 (5 bases). Germline lookup yields CDR1 SQVTM and CDR2 ANQGSEA. The CDR3 is 12 residues long. Trimming removed 4 bases at V and 8 bases at J, with 14 bases between. The CDR3 bases are TGCAGCGTTGGGGGACTGGTCAGAGGCTACACCTTC. This gives the protein CSVGGLVRGYTF.

This clone was seen a few times. The rearrangement uses TRBV7-2 and TRBJ1-6; the D is unclear. Germline lookup yields CDR1 SGHTA and CDR2 FQGNSA. Trimming pared 4 bases from V and 6 bases from J, leaving 13 bases between. The CDR3 consists of 15 residues. The CDR3 DNA reads TGTGCCAGCAGCTCGGTCCCCCTTTCTAATTCACCCCTCCACTTT. Translation gives CASSSVPLSNSPLHF.

The chain has TRBV28 and TRBJ1-5; possible D gene TRBD1, 6 bases. The V end was cut by 5 bases, the J end by 7 bases, with 18 bases between. Germline V gives CDR1 MDHEN, CDR2 SYDVKM. The CDR3 sequence is 15 residues long. The CDR3: CASSSVGGLGQPQHF. As DNA, the CDR3 is TGTGCCAGCAGTAGCGTCGGGGGGCTTGGACAGCCCCAGCATTTT.

V gene TRBV6-1 combines with J gene TRBJ2-1; 10 bases align to TRBD1. The CDR3 runs to 12 residues. The germline CDR1 and CDR2 sequences are MNHNS and SASEGT. The junction had 2 bases not matched to a gene; V was cut back by 8 bases and J by 7 bases. In DNA form, the CDR3 reads TGTGCCAGCGACAGGGGGCTGAATGAGCAGTTCTTC. Translated, it gives CASDRGLNEQFF.

The gene calls are TRBV13 and TRBJ1-1; 10 nucleotides agree with TRBD1. CDR1 and CDR2 from the germline V gene are PRHDT and FYEKMQ (reference sequence). The CDR3 is 15 amino acids. Germline trimming cut 0 bases from V and 5 bases from J; bases unmatched to any gene: 3. The CDR3, as DNA: TGTGCCAGCAGCTTAGGGACAGGGGGCGCAACTGAAGCTTTCTTT. Protein product: CASSLGTGGATEAFF.

The chain uses TRBV5-1 and TRBJ2-7; a weak D match, TRBD1 (6 bases). Trimming removed 5 bases at V and 10 bases at J, with 28 bases between. CDR1 and CDR2 from the germline V gene are SGHRS and YFSETQ. The length of the CDR3 is 16 residues. Here the CDR3 reads CASRTRPGDQFFDQYF. In DNA form, the CDR3 reads TGCGCCAGCAGGACTCGTCCAGGGGACCAGTTCTTCGACCAGTACTTC.

DNA for the CDR3: TGTGCTAGTGGTTCAGGGACTGAAGCTTTCTTT. It specifies CASGSGTEAFF. The chain has TRBV12-5 and TRBJ1-1, with D tentatively TRBD1 (5 bases). V was trimmed by 4 bases and J by 5 bases, leaving 5 bases between them. Germline V lookup: CDR1 LGHNT, CDR2 FRNRAP. CDR3 length: 11 amino acids.

This chain uses TRBV2 with TRBJ1-3; TRBD1 might be the D (6 bases). Trimming shortened V by 6 bases and J by 0 bases, and 12 bases separated the two germline ends. Germline V gives CDR1 SNHLY, CDR2 FYNNEI. The CDR3 loop spans 15 amino acids. The CDR3 sequence: CASSAGTNSGNTIYF. CDR3 DNA sequence: TGTGCCAGCAGCGCCGGGACAAACTCTGGAAACACCATATATTTT.

This clone was seen more than once but under ten times. The rearrangement joins TRBV9 to TRBJ2-3; 10 bases map to TRBD2. Unmatched junction bases numbered 6, after V lost 0 bases and J lost 2 bases. This CDR3 region has 17 residues. The germline V gene encodes CDR1 SGDLS and CDR2 YYNGEE. CDR3 amino acids: CASSVAIAGGLTDTQYF. CDR3 nucleotide sequence: TGTGCCAGCAGCGTAGCTATAGCGGGAGGACTCACAGATACGCAGTATTTT.

Concerning this clone itself: The same CDR3 is also encoded by other DNA sequences in this sample. The rearrangement links TRBV6-5 to TRBJ2-1; D is undetermined. CDR1 MNHEY and CDR2 SVGAGI come from the germline V gene. The V end lost 0 bases, the J end lost 9 bases, and 6 bases lay between the germline ends. The CDR3 consists of 12 residues. The CDR3 spells CASSYSGGEQFF. Written as DNA, the CDR3 is TGTGCCAGCAGTTACTCTGGCGGTGAGCAGTTCTTC.